A single sample is the source of the 17 T cell receptor beta chains below, sequenced in a study of control samples from healthy donors and cancer patients. This table comes from immunoSEQ multiplex PCR, and its TCRdb copy is limited to in-frame clones, with some not included. The profile shows 95,000 to 150,000 clones, about nine tenths of them singletons. The sequenced sample was blood. Receptors were obtained from a man aged 40-49 years in good health.

The J gene is TRBJ1-1, the V gene TRBV19; D is undetermined. The CDR3 is made up of 12 amino acids. Germline V gene sequence: CDR1 LNHDA, CDR2 SQIVND (reference sequence). Trimming left V 10 bases short and J 0 bases short, with 9 bases between. CDR3 sequence (DNA): TGTGCCACACGGGGAGTGAACACTGAAGCTTTCTTT. This codes for CATRGVNTEAFF.

The gene calls are TRBV30 and TRBJ1-2, with 10 bases matching TRBD1. After removal of 1 base from V and 0 bases from J, the junction contained 2 bases not matched to a gene. The length of the CDR3 is 15 residues. The germline V gene encodes CDR1 GTSNPN and CDR2 SVGIG (reference sequence). CDR3 region: CAWSGQGASNYGYTF. In DNA, the CDR3 is TGTGCCTGGAGTGGACAGGGGGCTTCTAACTATGGCTACACCTTC.

The chain joins TRBV6-5 to TRBJ2-5; a weak D match, TRBD1 (6 bases). Deletions cut 8 bases from V and 1 base from J, with 8 bases between. This CDR3 is 12 amino acids long. The germline gives CDR1 MNHEY, CDR2 SVGAGI. The DNA of the CDR3 is TGTGCCAGCGGGACACGCCAAGAGACCCAGTACTTC. This translates into CASGTRQETQYF.

The V call is TRBV11-2, the J call TRBJ2-5; no clear D gene. V shed 7 bases and J shed 5 bases, with 8 bases lying between them. The CDR3 is 11 residues long. Germline CDR1 is SGHAT and CDR2 is FQNNGV. CDR3: CASTLGETQYF. DNA for the CDR3: TGTGCCAGCACCTTGGGGGAGACCCAGTACTTC. The full variable domain, in which reference TRBV11-2 and TRBJ2-5 provide the parts outside the CDR3, is EAGVAQSPRYKIIEKRQSVAFWCNPISGHATLYWYQQILGQGPKLLIQFQNNGVVDDSQLPKDRFSAERLKGVDSTLKIQPAKLEDSAVYLCASTLGETQYFGPGTRLLVL.

This clone occurred once. V and J are TRBV11-2 and TRBJ1-2, with D unresolved. The CDR3 extends over 13 amino acids. Germline lookup yields CDR1 SGHAT and CDR2 FQNNGV. The V gene lost 0 bases and the J gene lost 8 bases, with 10 bases spanning the gap. CDR3 amino acids: CASSLDGPYGYTF. Here the CDR3 DNA reads TGTGCCAGCAGCTTAGACGGCCCGTACGGCTACACCTTC.

This rearrangement joins TRBV6-2 or TRBV6-3 to TRBJ2-7, with TRBD1 matching 8 bases. The germline V gene has CDR1 MNHEY and CDR2 SVGEGT. CDR3 length: 15 amino acids. V lost 5 bases, J lost 4 bases, and 10 bases stayed unmatched. DNA of the CDR3: TGTGCCAGCAGTCTTGACAGGGGCCTCACGTACGAGCAGTACTTC. Translation gives CASSLDRGLTYEQYF.

This clone was seen a handful of times. The CDR3 spells CASRVGRENTEAFF. The CDR3 DNA is TGTGCCAGCAGGGTCGGCAGAGAGAACACTGAAGCTTTCTTT. The chain is built from TRBV2 and TRBJ1-1; D remains ambiguous. Germline V gene data show CDR1 as SNHLY and CDR2 as FYNNEI. V was clipped by 6 bases and J by 1 base, with 12 bases between them. The CDR3 sequence is 14 residues long. Drawing the rest from reference TRBV2 and TRBJ1-1, the complete variable domain is EPEVTQTPSHQVTQMGQEVILRCVPISNHLYFYWYRQILGQKVEFLVSFYNNEISEKSEIFDDQFSVERPDGSNFTLKIRSTKLEDSAMYFCASRVGRENTEAFFGQGTRLTVV.

This chain links TRBV7-9 with TRBJ2-7; the D gene could be TRBD1 or TRBD2 (6 bases each). V was shortened by 2 bases and J by 2 bases, with 19 bases between the two germline ends. Looked up from germline, CDR1 is SEHNR and CDR2 is FQNEAQ (reference sequence). The length of the CDR3 is 17 residues. CDR3 region: CASSLRGDISAPYEQYF. The CDR3 DNA sequence: TGTGCCAGCAGCTTAAGGGGGGACATTTCAGCCCCCTACGAGCAGTACTTC.

The chain carries TRBV30 and TRBJ1-1; no reliable D call. CDR1 and CDR2 from the germline V gene are GTSNPN and SVGIG (reference sequence). V lost 3 bases, J lost 3 bases, and 17 bases lay in between. The CDR3 has 15 residues. This CDR3 reads CAWSPAMTPHTEAFF. The DNA of the CDR3 is TGTGCCTGGAGCCCTGCGATGACACCCCACACTGAAGCTTTCTTT.

The V gene is TRBV7-3, the J gene TRBJ1-3; D not certain. The CDR3 covers 17 residues. Germline V lookup: CDR1 SGHTA, CDR2 FQGTGA. Trimming removed 1 base from V and 0 bases from J, with 13 bases in between. This chain's CDR3 is CASSLSPTGPSGNTIYF. CDR3 coding DNA: TGTGCCAGCAGCTTAAGCCCAACCGGGCCCTCTGGAAACACCATATATTTT.

V gene TRBV2 combines with J gene TRBJ2-3; 10 nucleotides match TRBD2. There are 13 residues in the CDR3. In germline, CDR1 is SNHLY, CDR2 FYNNEI. V lost 2 bases and J lost 13; bases outside the gene matches: 6. The CDR3 DNA sequence: TGTGCCAGCAGTGAAACTAGCGGGGAAAGGAAGTATTTT. This codes for CASSETSGERKYF.

The rearrangement uses TRBV12-3 or TRBV12-4 and TRBJ1-1, with TRBD1 identical over 12 bases. Trimming at V came to 5 bases and at J to 10 bases, leaving 5 bases not matched to a gene. This CDR3 spans 13 amino acids. CDR3 protein: CASSTWDRGRAFF. Written as DNA, the CDR3 is TGTGCCAGCAGTACTTGGGACAGGGGGCGAGCTTTCTTT.

The CDR3 sequence is CAWSYPRIRAYYGYTF. The CDR3 nucleotides are TGTGCCTGGAGTTACCCCCGTATCAGGGCGTATTATGGCTACACCTTC. This chain joins TRBV30 and TRBJ1-2, with D perhaps TRBD1 (5 bases). The V end was cut by 2 bases, the J end by 5 bases, with 21 bases between. CDR3 size: 16 residues. In germline, CDR1 is GTSNPN, CDR2 SVGIG (reference sequence).

The chain combines TRBV19 with TRBJ1-2; a weak D match, TRBD1 (6 bases). V was shortened by 5 bases and J by 4 bases, with 14 bases between the two germline ends. There are 14 residues in the CDR3. Germline CDR1 LNHDA, CDR2 SQIVND (reference sequence). CDR3 DNA: TGTGCCAGTAGTCAGGGGTTTCCCGCCTATGGCTACACCTTC. Protein sequence: CASSQGFPAYGYTF.

The chain links TRBV4-3 to TRBJ2-2; 7 bases fit TRBD1. The V and J ends lost 2 bases and 1 base, in that order; junction bases with no gene match: 10. Germline lookup yields CDR1 LGHNA and CDR2 YSLEER. The length of the CDR3 is 18 residues. The CDR3 spells CASSQRPWSGGNTGELFF. CDR3 sequence (DNA): TGCGCCAGCAGCCAAAGACCTTGGTCAGGGGGGAACACCGGGGAGCTGTTTTTT.

This sequence joins TRBV5-1 and TRBJ1-5, with D perhaps TRBD1 (6 bases). The length of the CDR3 is 13 residues. Trimming removed 4 bases from V and 2 bases from J, with 7 bases in between. Germline-derived CDR1 and CDR2 are SGHRS and YFSETQ. In nucleotides, the CDR3 is TGCGCCAGCAGCCCAGGGGGCAATCAGCCCCAGCATTTT. Its translation is CASSPGGNQPQHF.

The V gene is TRBV9, the J gene TRBJ1-1; 10 bases map to TRBD1. This CDR3 is 15 amino acids long. Germline-derived CDR1 and CDR2 are SGDLS and YYNGEE. Trimming cost V 3 bases and J 7 bases; bases outside gene matches: 9. CDR3 DNA: TGTGCCAGCAGCGCCCGTGGACAGGGGGTGGGTGAAGCTTTCTTT. Its translation: CASSARGQGVGEAFF.